The rows below give T cell receptor beta chains drawn from one sample of a study of cytomegalovirus exposure and HLA in healthy donors. Assay: immunoSEQ multiplex PCR; the TCRdb copy retains only in-frame clones and omits some. Its table records about 160,000 clones. The specimen sequenced was PBMCs. All receptors come from a man in his thirties or forties in good health and CMV-seronegative. Both conserved end residues are trimmed from each CDR3.

j_call	cdr3_length	v_call	cdr3_aa
TRBJ2-1	11	TRBV5-6	ASSSGHINEQF
TRBJ2-7	14	TRBV5-4	ASRAETGTIYYEQY
TRBJ2-1	14	TRBV5-4	ASSRTSGSSYNEQF
TRBJ1-2	8	TRBV29-1	SVEQGYYT
TRBJ2-2	13	TRBV19	ASSTTWDSTGELF
TRBJ2-7	11	TRBV5-1	ASQQGASYEQY
TRBJ2-7	13	TRBV6-5	ASSTSGQGAWEQY
TRBJ1-4	15	TRBV9	ASSGGQGREEIEKLF
TRBJ2-1	18	TRBV9	ASSVALAAPGGSSYNEQF
TRBJ1-2	13	TRBV6-5	ASSYRRTGIYGYT
TRBJ1-4	13	TRBV11-2	ASSLVPQGTEKLF
TRBJ2-7	10	TRBV9	ASSVSRGEQY
TRBJ2-3	13	TRBV5-1	ASSLDPGATDTQY
TRBJ2-3	13	TRBV6-6	ASRLAGGGTDTQY
TRBJ1-2	12	TRBV5-6	ASSLFGDYYGYT
TRBJ2-1	9	TRBV29-1	SALRGDEQF
TRBJ2-7	12	TRBV5-1	ASSGDRGQYEQY